Presented here are 22 T cell receptor beta chains from one specimen sequenced in a study of regulatory dendritic cells for organ transplantation. These receptors' targets are unknown. Sorted T cells were CFSE-labeled and cultured less than 6 days with allogeneic regulatory or mature dendritic cells at 1:10. TCRdb's table, derived via immunoSEQ multiplex PCR, lists solely in-frame clones and lacks some. The repertoire holds 9,500 to 15,000 clones, with approximately 56% as singletons. Sequencing input: naive CD8+ T cells from blood cultured with dendritic cells. This sample's subset: CD45RA+ naive T cells. These receptors were obtained from a human donor in good health.

This clone was detected a few times. The chain combines TRBV5-6 with TRBJ1-1; D may be TRBD1 (6 bases). CDR1 is SGHDT and CDR2 is YYEEEE in the germline V gene. This CDR3 comprises 16 residues. V was shortened by 4 bases and J by 7 bases, with 23 bases between the two germline ends. DNA for the CDR3: TGTGCCAGCAGCCCGGTACAGGGACGGGGGGATGGTGAAGCTTTCTTT. Amino acid sequence: CASSPVQGRGDGEAFF.

The chain is built from TRBV10-3 and TRBJ2-3; D is possibly TRBD2 (5 bases). Germline CDR1 is ENHRY and CDR2 is SYGVKD. The CDR3 has 14 residues. With 5 bases removed from V and 0 bases from J, the gap between germline ends came to 9 bases. CDR3 DNA: TGTGCCATCAGTTGGGAGACTAGCACAGATACGCAGTATTTT. This gives the protein CAISWETSTDTQYF.

This sequence joins TRBV7-9 and TRBJ2-5; no definite D call. V was trimmed by 3 bases and J by 3 bases, leaving 14 bases between them. Germline CDR1 and CDR2: SEHNR and FQNEAQ (reference sequence). This CDR3 has 15 residues. The CDR3 DNA reads TGTGCCAGCAGCTTCCAAAGTGCCTATAAAGAGACCCAGTACTTC. Translation gives CASSFQSAYKETQYF.

The chain uses TRBV19 and TRBJ1-1; D call uncertain. CDR3 length: 11 amino acids. Per the germline V gene, CDR1 is LNHDA and CDR2 is SQIVND (reference sequence). Trimming took off 9 bases at V and 5 bases at J, with 10 bases between the two ends. CDR3 bases: TGTGCCAGCGCCGCGTTTACTGAAGCTTTCTTT. Its protein is CASAAFTEAFF.

The J gene is TRBJ2-2, the V gene TRBV11-2, with D possibly being TRBD2 (6 bases). V was cut by 1 base and J by 6 bases, with 12 bases left in between. Germline V gene lookup returns CDR1 SGHAT and CDR2 FQNNGV. The CDR3 is 15 residues long. The CDR3 nucleotides read TGTGCCAGCAGCTTAGTGGCGGGACGAGCCGGGGAGCTGTTTTTT. Its translation: CASSLVAGRAGELFF.

V and J are TRBV4-2 and TRBJ1-5; 8 nucleotides agree with TRBD1. J lost 4 bases, V lost 1 base, and 3 bases had no gene match. The CDR3 spans 15 residues. CDR1 and CDR2 (germline): LGHNA, YNFKEQ. CDR3 sequence (DNA): TGTGCCAGCAGCCAAGTGGGACAGGAGAATCAGCCCCAGCATTTT. As protein: CASSQVGQENQPQHF.

The V and J genes are TRBV19 and TRBJ2-1, with 7 bases that match TRBD2. Trimming removed 1 base from V and 2 bases from J; junction bases left unmatched: 8. Germline lookup yields CDR1 LNHDA and CDR2 SQIVND (reference sequence). CDR3 length: 17 amino acids. Here the CDR3 DNA reads TGTGCCAGTAGTATAGCATTGAGGCGGGAGACCTACAATGAGCAGTTCTTC. Its translation is CASSIALRRETYNEQFF.

V and J are TRBV14 and TRBJ1-1, with no clear D. CDR3 size: 14 residues. CDR1 is SGHDN and CDR2 is FVKESK in the germline V gene. The V end lost 0 bases, the J end lost 1 base, and 6 bases lay between the germline ends. CDR3 in amino acids: CASSQDGQNTEAFF. In DNA, the CDR3 is TGTGCCAGCAGCCAAGACGGTCAGAACACTGAAGCTTTCTTT.

The chain employs TRBV19 and TRBJ1-5; D uncertain. This CDR3 is 16 amino acids long. Germline lookup yields CDR1 LNHDA and CDR2 SQIVND (reference sequence). Trimming stripped 7 bases from V and 0 bases from J, with 16 bases between. Here the CDR3 reads CASTNHNTPSNQPQHF. The CDR3 region has the DNA TGTGCCAGTACAAATCATAATACTCCTAGCAATCAGCCCCAGCATTTT.

J is TRBJ2-7 and V is TRBV4-1; 7 bases agree with TRBD1. Germline CDR1 and CDR2: MGHRA and YSYEKL. The length of the CDR3 is 15 residues. With 0 bases clipped from V and 6 bases from J, the junction kept 8 bases outside the gene matches. CDR3 residues: CASSQERGQSFEQYF. The CDR3 region has the DNA TGCGCCAGCAGCCAAGAAAGGGGGCAAAGCTTCGAGCAGTACTTC.

J is TRBJ2-7 and V is TRBV2; 7 bases agree with TRBD1. V lost 1 base, J lost 3 bases, and 3 bases stayed unmatched. Germline CDR1 SNHLY, CDR2 FYNNEI. The CDR3 consists of 14 residues. CDR3 residues: CASSEGAGGYEQYF. The CDR3 coding sequence is TGTGCCAGCAGTGAAGGCGCAGGGGGCTACGAGCAGTACTTC. Full variable domain (outside the CDR3, taken from reference TRBV2 and TRBJ2-7): EPEVTQTPSHQVTQMGQEVILRCVPISNHLYFYWYRQILGQKVEFLVSFYNNEISEKSEIFDDQFSVERPDGSNFTLKIRSTKLEDSAMYFCASSEGAGGYEQYFGPGTRLTVT.

The rearrangement uses TRBV27 and TRBJ2-2; D might be TRBD1 (5 bases). The V end lost 6 bases, the J end lost 1 base, and 18 bases lay between the germline ends. Germline-derived CDR1 and CDR2 are MNHEY and SMNVEV (reference sequence). The CDR3 sequence is 17 residues long. The CDR3 spells CASRRGGAYLNTGELFF. CDR3 sequence (DNA): TGTGCCAGCAGGCGAGGTGGGGCTTACCTGAACACCGGGGAGCTGTTTTTT.

This rearrangement joins TRBV27 to TRBJ2-7; D remains ambiguous. The CDR3 length is 12 residues. Looked up from germline, CDR1 is MNHEY and CDR2 is SMNVEV (reference sequence). The V gene lost 6 bases and the J gene lost 6 bases, with 12 bases spanning the gap. The CDR3 coding sequence is TGTGCCAGCAGGCCAACAGTGGGCGAGCAGTACTTC. Its translation: CASRPTVGEQYF.

V is TRBV11-2 and J is TRBJ2-7; 7 bases are a match to TRBD2. Germline lookup yields CDR1 SGHAT and CDR2 FQNNGV. The length of the CDR3 is 15 residues. The ends lost 0 bases at V and 1 base at J; junction bases unmatched: 3. The CDR3 coding sequence is TGTGCCAGCAGCTTAGATCTAGCGGATTCCTACGAGCAGTACTTC. Protein sequence: CASSLDLADSYEQYF.

This chain connects TRBV7-3 to TRBJ2-7; tentative D call: TRBD1 (6 bases). This CDR3 spans 12 amino acids. Germline V gene lookup returns CDR1 SGHTA and CDR2 FQGTGA. Trimming shortened V by 5 bases and J by 6 bases, and 11 bases separated the two germline ends. The CDR3 loop reads CASSATGTEQYF. DNA for the CDR3: TGTGCCAGCAGCGCCACAGGGACCGAGCAGTACTTC.

This clone has just a few counts. The chain carries TRBV29-1 and TRBJ1-2; D unresolved. This CDR3 contains 11 residues. CDR1 SQVTM and CDR2 ANQGSEA come from the germline V gene. V was shortened by 4 bases and J by 2 bases, with 5 bases between the two germline ends. CDR3 coding DNA: TGCAGCGTTGCTAGAAACTATGGCTACACCTTC. This encodes CSVARNYGYTF.

This clone has a handful of counts. The chain couples TRBV7-9 to TRBJ1-1; D may be TRBD1 (5 bases). This CDR3 has 14 residues. Germline CDR1 and CDR2: SEHNR and FQNEAQ (reference sequence). V dropped 6 bases and J dropped 1 base, with 12 bases sitting between them. In DNA form, the CDR3 reads TGTGCCAGCAGTAGACCGGACACGAACACTGAAGCTTTCTTT. Protein product: CASSRPDTNTEAFF.

This clone was seen only a few times. The chain joins TRBV11-3 to TRBJ2-7, with TRBD2 identical over 13 bases. CDR3 length equals 15 residues. CDR1 and CDR2 (germline): SGHNT, YENEEA. The junction had 6 bases not matched to a gene; V was cut back by 4 bases and J by 6 bases. Written as DNA, the CDR3 is TGTGCCAGCAGCTCCCGACTAGCGGGGGGCCCCGAGCAGTACTTC. The encoded protein is CASSSRLAGGPEQYF.

The chain joins TRBV4-1 to TRBJ2-7; a weak D match, TRBD1 (6 bases). Trimming removed 4 bases from V and 3 bases from J, with 22 bases in between. The CDR3 extends over 17 amino acids. Germline V lookup: CDR1 MGHRA, CDR2 YSYEKL. CDR3 region: CASSRGPAGRGSYEQYF. DNA of the CDR3: TGCGCCAGCAGCCGGGGACCCGCCGGCAGGGGAAGCTACGAGCAGTACTTC.

This clone was recorded a few times. V and J are TRBV7-8 and TRBJ2-1, with 8 bases that match TRBD2. Per the germline V gene, CDR1 is SGHVS and CDR2 is FQNEAQ. The CDR3 runs to 16 residues. Trimming cost V 1 base and J 0 bases; bases outside gene matches: 2. The CDR3 bases are TGTGCCAGCAGCTTAGTAGCGGGAATCTCCTACAATGAGCAGTTCTTC. This sequence encodes CASSLVAGISYNEQFF. Combining the CDR3 with reference TRBV7-8 and TRBJ2-1 gives the whole variable domain GAGVSQSPRYKVAKRGQDVALRCDPISGHVSLFWYQQALGQGPEFLTYFQNEAQLDKSGLPSDRFFAERPEGSVSTLKIQRTQQEDSAVYLCASSLVAGISYNEQFFGPGTRLTVL.

This clone appeared a few times. The CDR3 DNA reads TGTGCCAGCAGTCCGGAACAGGGGGGAGAGACCCAGTACTTC. Protein sequence: CASSPEQGGETQYF. The chain joins TRBV6-5 to TRBJ2-5, with TRBD1 matching over 8 bases. Trimming removed 5 bases from V and 4 bases from J; junction bases left unmatched: 6. CDR3 length: 14 amino acids. CDR1 and CDR2 from the germline V gene are MNHEY and SVGAGI.

The chain links TRBV19 to TRBJ1-1; D might be TRBD1 (6 bases). This CDR3 comprises 15 residues. Trimming took 0 bases from V and 1 from J, leaving 9 bases between them. CDR1 and CDR2 (germline): LNHDA, SQIVND (reference sequence). In nucleotides, the CDR3 is TGTGCCAGTAGTATAGAGGGGGGGCCGAACACTGAAGCTTTCTTT. This translates into CASSIEGGPNTEAFF.